This T cell receptor (beta chain) was documented in a study of cytomegalovirus exposure and HLA in healthy donors. Study-wide findings and caveats: Within the data, a cluster of highly shared sequence variants was likely a sequencing artifact. In an earlier analysis, about 87% or about 30%: the productive usage of most TCR beta V segments.

Regarding this clone: Its antigen is undetermined.

A multiplex PCR was run with 60 Vbeta primers and 13 Jbeta primers. Sequencing used immunoSEQ multiplex PCR; TCRdb keeps in-frame clones, though not all of them. The sample lists about 130,000 clones, around 80% occurring once. Trimming left V 3 bases short and J 4 bases short, with 13 bases between. The germline CDR1 and CDR2 sequences are SGHVS and FNYEAQ. The CDR3 has 15 residues. The origin of this receptor is a female donor in good health and CMV-seronegative. Source material: PBMCs. The V and J genes are TRBV7-6 and TRBJ2-1, with a possible D match to TRBD2 (6 bases). CDR3 DNA sequence: TGTGCCAGCAGCTTGACCGGGAGCTGGTACAATGAGCAGTTCTTC. It specifies CASSLTGSWYNEQFF. Together with reference TRBV7-6 and TRBJ2-1, the CDR3 gives the full variable domain: GAGVSQSPRYKVTKRGQDVALRCDPISGHVSLYWYRQALGQGPEFLTYFNYEAQQDKSGLPNDRFSAERPEGSISTLTIQRTEQRDSAMYRCASSLTGSWYNEQFFGPGTRLTVL.